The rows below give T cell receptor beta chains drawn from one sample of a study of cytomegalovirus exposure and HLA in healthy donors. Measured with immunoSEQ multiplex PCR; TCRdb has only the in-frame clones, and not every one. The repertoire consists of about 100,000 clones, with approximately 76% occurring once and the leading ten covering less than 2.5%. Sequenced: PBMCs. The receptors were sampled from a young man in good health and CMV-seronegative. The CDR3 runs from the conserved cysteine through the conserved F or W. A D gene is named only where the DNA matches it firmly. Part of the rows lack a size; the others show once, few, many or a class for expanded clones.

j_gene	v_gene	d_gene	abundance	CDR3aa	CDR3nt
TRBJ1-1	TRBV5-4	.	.	CASSGGGWQKNTEAFF	TGTGCCAGCAGCGGGGGGGGGTGGCAGAAGAACACTGAAGCTTTCTTT
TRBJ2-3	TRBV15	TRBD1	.	CATAPGQGADTQYF	TGTGCCACCGCCCCGGGACAGGGGGCAGATACGCAGTATTTT
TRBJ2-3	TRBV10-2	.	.	CASSERGASTDTQYF	TGCGCCAGCAGTGAGCGGGGGGCTAGCACAGATACGCAGTATTTT
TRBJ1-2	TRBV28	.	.	CASSLRGNYGYTF	TGTGCCAGCAGTTTACGGGGTAACTATGGCTACACCTTC
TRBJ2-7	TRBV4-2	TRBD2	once	CASSQELAAEQYF	TGTGCCAGCAGCCAAGAACTAGCGGCCGAGCAGTACTTC
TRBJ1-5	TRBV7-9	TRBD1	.	CASSPGQGGGQPQHF	TGTGCCAGCAGCCCGGGACAGGGGGGAGGTCAGCCCCAGCATTTT
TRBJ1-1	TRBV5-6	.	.	CASSFISVTEAFF	TGTGCCAGCAGCTTTATCTCAGTCACTGAAGCTTTCTTT
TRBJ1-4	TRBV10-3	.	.	CAISEGQGGNEKLFF	TGTGCCATCAGTGAAGGGCAGGGAGGTAATGAAAAACTGTTTTTT
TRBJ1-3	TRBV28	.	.	CASSHRGGSGNTIYF	TGTGCCAGCAGTCACCGGGGGGGGTCTGGAAACACCATATATTTT
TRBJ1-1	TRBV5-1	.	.	CASSATPQMNTEAFF	TGCGCCAGCAGCGCAACTCCCCAAATGAACACTGAAGCTTTCTTT
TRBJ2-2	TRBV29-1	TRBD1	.	CSGGTGVTGELFF	TGCAGCGGGGGGACAGGGGTCACCGGGGAGCTGTTTTTT
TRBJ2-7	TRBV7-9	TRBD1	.	CASSPRQGRPYEQYF	TGTGCCAGCAGCCCTAGACAGGGGAGGCCCTACGAGCAGTACTTC
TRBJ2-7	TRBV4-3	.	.	CASSQEGRGYEQYF	TGCGCCAGCAGCCAAGAAGGACGAGGGTACGAGCAGTACTTC
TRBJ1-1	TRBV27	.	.	CASSYIPRKNTEAFF	TGTGCCAGCAGTTATATCCCGAGGAAGAACACTGAAGCTTTCTTT
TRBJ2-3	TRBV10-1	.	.	CASSGEGTDTQYF	TGCGCCAGCAGTGGGGAGGGCACAGATACGCAGTATTTT
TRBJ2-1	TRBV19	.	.	CASSIDPGLAQFF	TGTGCCAGTAGTATAGATCCCGGACTGGCACAGTTCTTC
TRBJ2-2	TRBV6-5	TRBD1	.	CASSLQGAGTGELFF	TGTGCCAGCAGTTTACAGGGGGCGGGCACCGGGGAGCTGTTTTTT
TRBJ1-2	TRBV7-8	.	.	CASSLALAALKGYTF	TGTGCCAGCAGCTTAGCGCTGGCCGCCTTAAAGGGCTACACCTTC
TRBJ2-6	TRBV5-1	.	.	CASSLRGSSGANVLTF	TGCGCCAGCAGCTTACGCGGTTCCTCTGGGGCCAACGTCCTGACTTTC
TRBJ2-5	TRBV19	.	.	CASSARSGVDQYF	TGTGCCAGTAGTGCTAGGTCGGGTGTAGACCAGTACTTC
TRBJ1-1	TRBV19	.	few	CASTPTGLVNTEAFF	TGTGCCAGTACCCCTACAGGGTTAGTAAACACTGAAGCTTTCTTT
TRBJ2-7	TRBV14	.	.	CASSQDQTRVPYF	TGTGCCAGCAGCCAAGACCAGACACGAGTTCCTTACTTC
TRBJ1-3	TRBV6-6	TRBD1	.	CASRGKTGNGNTIYF	TGTGCCAGCAGGGGGAAGACAGGGAATGGAAACACCATATATTTT
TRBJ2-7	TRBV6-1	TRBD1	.	CASRGGTGAHEQYF	TGTGCCAGCAGGGGCGGGACAGGGGCCCACGAGCAGTACTTC
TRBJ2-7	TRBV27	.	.	CASTPAGTSYEQYF	TGTGCCAGCACCCCGGCGGGGACTTCCTACGAGCAGTACTTC
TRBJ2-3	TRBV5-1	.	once	CASSPGPHFRPPTNTDTQYF	TGCGCCAGCAGCCCCGGTCCCCACTTCAGGCCACCCACAAACACAGATACGCAGTATTTT
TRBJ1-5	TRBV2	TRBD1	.	CASSRTGDQPQHF	TGTGCCAGCAGCCGGACAGGGGATCAGCCCCAGCATTTT
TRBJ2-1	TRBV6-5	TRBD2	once	CASKSGGAGGNEQFF	TGTGCCAGCAAGTCCGGGGGGGCCGGCGGGAATGAGCAGTTCTTC
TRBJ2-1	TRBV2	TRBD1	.	CANRQGISNEQFF	TGTGCCAACCGACAGGGAATAAGCAATGAGCAGTTCTTC
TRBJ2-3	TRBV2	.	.	CASSEVGLPRDTQYF	TGTGCCAGCAGTGAAGTCGGACTGCCGAGAGATACGCAGTATTTT
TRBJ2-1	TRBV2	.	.	CASSEAPRNEQFF	TGTGCCAGCAGTGAAGCCCCTCGCAATGAGCAGTTCTTC
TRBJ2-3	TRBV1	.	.	CTSSRGRSPDTQYF	TGCACCAGCAGCCGAGGCCGGTCGCCAGATACGCAGTATTTT
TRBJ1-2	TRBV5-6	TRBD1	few	CASSLQGVGGYTF	TGTGCCAGCAGCTTGCAGGGGGTGGGTGGCTACACCTTC
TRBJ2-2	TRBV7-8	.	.	CASRTGAGELFF	TGTGCCAGCAGGACAGGAGCCGGGGAGCTGTTTTTT
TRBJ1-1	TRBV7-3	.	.	CASSFQGRGTEAFF	TGTGCCAGCAGCTTCCAGGGGCGCGGGACTGAAGCTTTCTTT
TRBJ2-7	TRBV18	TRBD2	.	CASSPTGLAVRYEQYF	TGTGCCAGCTCACCTACGGGACTAGCGGTGCGCTACGAGCAGTACTTC
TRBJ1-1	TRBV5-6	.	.	CASSFQRTEAFF	TGTGCCAGCAGCTTCCAGAGGACTGAAGCTTTCTTT
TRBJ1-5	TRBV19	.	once	CASSSREGSSNQPQHF	TGTGCCAGTAGTTCCCGGGAGGGGAGCAGCAATCAGCCCCAGCATTTT
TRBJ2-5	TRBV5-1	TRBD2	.	CASSLQLGTSRETQYF	TGCGCCAGCAGCTTGCAGCTCGGGACTAGTCGGGAGACCCAGTACTTC
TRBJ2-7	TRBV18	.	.	CASSPRAGLTSYEQYF	TGTGCCAGCTCACCACGGGCAGGCCTTACCTCCTACGAGCAGTACTTC
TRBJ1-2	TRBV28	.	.	CASRGPGEGYTF	TGTGCCAGCCGCGGGCCTGGGGAGGGCTACACCTTC